There are many counts of the clone carrying this TCR beta chain. The target antigen is unknown. Trimming pared 3 bases from V and 4 bases from J, leaving 10 bases between. The CDR3 contains 14 residues. This sample's TCRbeta library carried unique molecular identifier barcodes. TCRdb re-derived calls from the PCR reads in MiXCR, one entry per CDR3 protein. The repertoire holds around 500,000 distinct CDR3 sequences, with about 23% as singletons. These data come from a study of T-cell reconstitution after alpha-beta-depleted transplantation in children. Findings of the study overall: Several hundred expanded graft clones reportedly supplied alpha-beta T cells about two months after transplant. T-cell counts and diversity were attributed mostly to newly produced T cells one year after transplant. The study traced high day-60 TCRbeta diversity in some patients to surviving recipient T cells and thymic progenitors.

The receptor comes from a boy under three years old who had a stem cell transplant for acute myeloid leukemia, so the T cells may come from the graft donor. The rearrangement joins TRBV12-3 or TRBV12-4 to TRBJ2-1, with TRBD1 as a possible D gene (6 bases). The sample here was PBMCs, mostly from graft donor cells, taken 360 days after TCRalphabeta/CD19-depleted stem cell transplant. In nucleotides, the CDR3 is TGTGCCAGCAGTTTGAAAGGGGGATACAATGAGCAGTTCTTC. It specifies CASSLKGGYNEQFF.